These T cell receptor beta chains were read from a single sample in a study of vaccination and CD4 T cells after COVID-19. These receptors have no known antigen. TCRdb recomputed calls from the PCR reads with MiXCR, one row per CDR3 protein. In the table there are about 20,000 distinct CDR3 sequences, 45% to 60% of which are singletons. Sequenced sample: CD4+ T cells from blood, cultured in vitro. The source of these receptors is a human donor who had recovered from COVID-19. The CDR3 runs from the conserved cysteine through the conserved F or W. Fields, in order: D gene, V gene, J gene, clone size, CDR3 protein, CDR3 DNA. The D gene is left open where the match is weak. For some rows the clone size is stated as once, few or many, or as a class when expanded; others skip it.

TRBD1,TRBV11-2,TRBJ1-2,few,CASSSRRGNYGYTF,TGTGCCAGCAGCTCACGCAGGGGGAACTATGGCTACACCTTC
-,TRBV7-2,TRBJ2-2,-,CASSLNAPQTGELFF,TGTGCCAGCAGCTTAAACGCCCCCCAGACCGGGGAGCTGTTTTTT
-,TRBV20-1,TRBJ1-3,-,CSAPLQGNTIYF,TGCAGTGCACCTTTACAGGGAAACACCATATATTTT
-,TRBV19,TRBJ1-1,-,CASSMGLGNTEAFF,TGTGCCAGTAGTATGGGACTTGGGAACACTGAAGCTTTCTTT
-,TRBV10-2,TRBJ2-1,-,CASSVSRSNEQFF,TGCGCCAGCAGTGTATCTAGGAGCAATGAGCAGTTCTTC
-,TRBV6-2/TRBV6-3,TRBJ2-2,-,CASSPNTGELFF,TGTGCCAGCAGCCCGAACACCGGGGAGCTGTTTTTT
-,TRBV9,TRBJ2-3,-,CASSVDSVTDTQYF,TGTGCCAGCAGCGTAGATAGCGTCACAGATACGCAGTATTTT
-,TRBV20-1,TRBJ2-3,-,CSARGLGSRTDTQYF,TGCAGTGCTAGAGGTCTGGGTTCCCGCACAGATACGCAGTATTTT
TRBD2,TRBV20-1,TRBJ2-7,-,CSARDSGKYYEQYF,TGCAGTGCTAGAGATAGCGGGAAGTACTACGAGCAGTACTTC
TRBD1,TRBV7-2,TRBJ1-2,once,CASSLGQGAFYGYTF,TGTGCCAGCAGCTTGGGACAGGGGGCTTTCTATGGCTACACCTTC
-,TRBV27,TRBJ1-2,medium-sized,CASSSQGNYGYTF,TGTGCCAGCAGTTCTCAGGGAAACTATGGCTACACCTTC
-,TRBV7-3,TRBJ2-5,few,CASSRSVQETQYF,TGTGCCAGCAGCCGCTCAGTTCAAGAGACCCAGTACTTC
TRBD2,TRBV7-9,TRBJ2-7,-,CASSFGLAGGKEQYF,TGTGCCAGCAGCTTCGGACTAGCGGGAGGAAAGGAGCAGTACTTC
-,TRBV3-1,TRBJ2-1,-,CASSSGTWVVNEQFF,TGTGCCAGCAGCTCCGGGACATGGGTCGTCAATGAGCAGTTCTTC
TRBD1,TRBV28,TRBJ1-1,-,CASTPGGANTEAFF,TGTGCCAGCACCCCAGGGGGCGCGAACACTGAAGCTTTCTTT
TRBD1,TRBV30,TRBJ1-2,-,CAWDRGGGGYTF,TGTGCCTGGGACAGGGGTGGGGGGGGCTACACCTTC
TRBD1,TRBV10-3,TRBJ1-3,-,CAIRGDRERNTIYF,TGTGCCATCAGAGGGGACAGGGAGAGAAACACCATATATTTT
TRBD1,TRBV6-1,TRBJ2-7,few,CASRSGSTGGYEQYF,TGTGCCAGCAGAAGTGGATCCACAGGGGGCTACGAGCAGTACTTC
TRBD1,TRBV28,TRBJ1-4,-,CASSLGQWNEKLFF,TGTGCCAGCAGTCTGGGACAGTGGAATGAAAAACTGTTTTTT
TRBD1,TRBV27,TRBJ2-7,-,CASRLIWDSSSYEQYF,TGTGCCAGCAGGCTAATTTGGGACAGTAGCTCCTACGAGCAGTACTTC
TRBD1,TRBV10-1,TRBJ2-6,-,CASSAGQGRSGANVLTF,TGCGCCAGCAGTGCAGGACAGGGTAGATCTGGGGCCAACGTCCTGACTTTC
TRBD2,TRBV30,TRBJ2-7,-,CAWRRGGPSYEQYF,TGTGCCTGGAGACGCGGGGGACCGAGCTACGAGCAGTACTTC
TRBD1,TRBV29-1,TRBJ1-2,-,CSVSPDREHPYGYTF,TGCAGCGTTTCCCCGGACAGGGAGCACCCCTATGGCTACACCTTC
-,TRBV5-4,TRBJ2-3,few,CASSFRSGAAVTQYF,TGTGCCAGCAGCTTTCGTAGCGGAGCTGCTGTTACGCAGTATTTT
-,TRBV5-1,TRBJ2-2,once,CASSSENTGELFF,TGCGCCAGCAGCTCGGAGAACACCGGGGAGCTGTTTTTT
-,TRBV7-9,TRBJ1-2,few,CASSPWGDGYTF,TGTGCCAGCAGCCCGTGGGGGGACGGCTACACCTTC
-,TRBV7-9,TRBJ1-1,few,CASSFLDKETEAFF,TGTGCCAGCAGCTTCTTGGACAAGGAGACTGAAGCTTTCTTT
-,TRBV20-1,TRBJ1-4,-,CSARGGGADEKLFF,TGCAGTGCTAGAGGAGGGGGAGCGGATGAAAAACTGTTTTTT
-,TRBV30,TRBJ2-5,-,CAWSWGGARQETQYF,TGTGCCTGGAGCTGGGGTGGGGCCAGACAAGAGACCCAGTACTTC
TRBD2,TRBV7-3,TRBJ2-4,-,CASSLTTSGDIQYF,TGTGCCAGCAGCTTAACCACGAGCGGGGACATTCAGTACTTC
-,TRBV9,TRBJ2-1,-,CASSVDGNSYNEQFF,TGTGCCAGCAGCGTAGATGGGAACTCCTACAATGAGCAGTTCTTC
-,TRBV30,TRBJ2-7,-,CAWSTYLEQYF,TGTGCCTGGAGTACCTATCTCGAGCAGTACTTC
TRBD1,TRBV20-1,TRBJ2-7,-,CSARPTSGTGNDFEQYF,TGCAGTGCTAGACCAACGTCAGGGACAGGGAACGACTTCGAGCAGTACTTC
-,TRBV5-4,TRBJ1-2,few,CASSLVGQGKGYTF,TGTGCCAGCAGCTTAGTGGGGCAGGGGAAAGGCTACACCTTC
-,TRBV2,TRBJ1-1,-,CASSVGINTEAFF,TGTGCCAGCAGCGTTGGGATAAACACTGAAGCTTTCTTT
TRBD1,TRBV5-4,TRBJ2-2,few,CASSHGQGANTGELFF,TGTGCCAGCAGCCATGGACAGGGGGCGAACACCGGGGAGCTGTTTTTT
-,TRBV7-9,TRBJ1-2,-,CASSFVGGLQGYTF,TGTGCCAGCAGCTTTGTGGGGGGTCTTCAGGGCTACACCTTC
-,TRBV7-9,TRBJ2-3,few,CASSDPRADTQYF,TGTGCCAGCAGCGATCCCCGGGCGGATACGCAGTATTTT
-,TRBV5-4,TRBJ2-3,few,CASSLVGTDTQYF,TGTGCCAGCAGCTTGGTAGGGACAGATACGCAGTATTTT
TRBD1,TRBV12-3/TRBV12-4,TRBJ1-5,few,CASSFQGASGNQPQHF,TGTGCCAGCAGTTTCCAGGGGGCGTCGGGCAATCAGCCCCAGCATTTT
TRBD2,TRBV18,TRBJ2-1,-,CASSLGLAWFNEQFF,TGTGCCAGCTCACTGGGACTAGCGTGGTTCAATGAGCAGTTCTTC
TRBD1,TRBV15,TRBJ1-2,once,CATSREGTAYGYTF,TGTGCCACCAGCAGAGAAGGGACAGCCTATGGCTACACCTTC
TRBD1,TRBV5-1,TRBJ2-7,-,CASSSRTVTGEQYF,TGCGCCAGCAGCTCTAGGACGGTGACAGGGGAGCAGTACTTC
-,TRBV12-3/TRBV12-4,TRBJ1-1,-,CASTPRENTEAFF,TGTGCCAGCACCCCCAGGGAGAACACTGAAGCTTTCTTT
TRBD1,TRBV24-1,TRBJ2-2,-,CATSESDRGAFGELFF,TGTGCCACCAGTGAGTCGGACAGGGGAGCGTTCGGGGAGCTGTTTTTT
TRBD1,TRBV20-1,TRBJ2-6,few,CSARDRQGYAGANVLTF,TGCAGTGCTAGAGACCGACAGGGGTATGCTGGGGCCAACGTCCTGACTTTC
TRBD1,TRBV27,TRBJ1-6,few,CASSFLDREGTLHF,TGTGCCAGCAGTTTTTTGGACAGGGAGGGAACCCTCCACTTT
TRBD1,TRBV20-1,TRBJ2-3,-,CSARARGTVSTDTQYF,TGCAGTGCTAGAGCCAGGGGGACAGTTAGCACAGATACGCAGTATTTT
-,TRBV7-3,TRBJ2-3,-,CASSGGSGTDTQYF,TGTGCCAGCAGCGGGGGGAGTGGCACAGATACGCAGTATTTT
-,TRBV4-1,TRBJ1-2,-,CASSQVSGISYGYTF,TGCGCCAGCAGCCAAGTATCGGGGATTAGCTATGGCTACACCTTC
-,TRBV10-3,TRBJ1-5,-,CAISDPDGYNQPQHF,TGTGCCATCAGTGACCCGGACGGATACAATCAGCCCCAGCATTTT
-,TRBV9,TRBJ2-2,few,CASSPTVYGELFF,TGTGCCAGCAGCCCAACGGTGTACGGGGAGCTGTTTTTT
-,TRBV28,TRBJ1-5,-,CASRATDFGYNQPQHF,TGTGCCAGCAGAGCGACAGATTTTGGGTACAATCAGCCCCAGCATTTT
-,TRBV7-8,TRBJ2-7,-,CASSLGGTDEQYF,TGTGCCAGCAGCTTAGGAGGGACGGACGAGCAGTACTTC